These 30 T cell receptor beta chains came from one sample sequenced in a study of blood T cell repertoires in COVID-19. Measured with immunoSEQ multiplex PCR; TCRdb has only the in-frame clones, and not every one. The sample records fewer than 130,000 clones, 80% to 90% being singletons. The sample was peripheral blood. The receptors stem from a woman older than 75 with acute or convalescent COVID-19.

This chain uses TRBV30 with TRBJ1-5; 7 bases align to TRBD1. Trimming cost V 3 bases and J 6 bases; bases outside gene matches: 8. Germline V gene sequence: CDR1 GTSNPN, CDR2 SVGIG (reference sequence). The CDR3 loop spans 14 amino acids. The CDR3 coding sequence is TGTGCCTGGAGCGCCGGGACAGCCAGTCAGCCCCAGCATTTT. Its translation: CAWSAGTASQPQHF.

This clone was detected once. The CDR3 sequence: CASSSLVETQYF. The CDR3 DNA follows: TGTGCCAGCAGTTCCTTAGTCGAGACCCAGTACTTC. J is TRBJ2-5 and V is TRBV28; D is uncertain. Germline V gene sequence: CDR1 MDHEN, CDR2 SYDVKM. Trimming cost V 4 bases and J 5 bases, with 8 bases left between them. CDR3 size: 12 residues.

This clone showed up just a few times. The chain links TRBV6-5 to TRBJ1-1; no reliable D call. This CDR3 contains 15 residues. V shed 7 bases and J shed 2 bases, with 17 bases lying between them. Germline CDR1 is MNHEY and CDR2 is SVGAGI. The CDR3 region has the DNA TGTGCCAGCACCCCCGGAGGGCGTTTAAACACTGAAGCTTTCTTT. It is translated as CASTPGGRLNTEAFF.

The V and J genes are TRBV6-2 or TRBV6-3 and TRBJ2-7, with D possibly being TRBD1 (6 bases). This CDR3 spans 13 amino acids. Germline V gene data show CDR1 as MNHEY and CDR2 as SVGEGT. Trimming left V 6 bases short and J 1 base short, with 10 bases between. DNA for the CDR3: TGTGCCAGCAGCATAGGACAGTCCTACGAGCAGTACTTC. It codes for CASSIGQSYEQYF.

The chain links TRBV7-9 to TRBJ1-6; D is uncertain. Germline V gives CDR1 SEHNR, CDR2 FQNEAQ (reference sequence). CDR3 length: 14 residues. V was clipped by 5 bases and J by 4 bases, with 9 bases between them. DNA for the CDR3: TGTGCCAGCAGCAGACCGGAGTATAATTCACCCCTCCACTTT. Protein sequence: CASSRPEYNSPLHF.

The CDR3 region has the DNA TGCGCCAGCAGCCAAAGGGGGGGCCTACTAGGAACTTATAATTCACCCCTCCACTTT. Residues: CASSQRGGLLGTYNSPLHF. The V gene is TRBV4-1, the J gene TRBJ1-6; TRBD1 might be the D (6 bases). CDR1 MGHRA and CDR2 YSYEKL come from the germline V gene. The CDR3 is 19 residues long. Trimming pared 2 bases from V and 4 bases from J, leaving 21 bases between.

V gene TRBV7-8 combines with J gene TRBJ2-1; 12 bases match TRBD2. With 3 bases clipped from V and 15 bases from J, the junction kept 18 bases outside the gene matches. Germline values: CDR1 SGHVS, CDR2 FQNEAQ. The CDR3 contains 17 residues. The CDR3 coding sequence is TGTGCCAGCAGCTTTTTCCTTTCTAGCGGGGGGGCCATAGGAGGGTTCTTC. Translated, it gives CASSFFLSSGGAIGGFF.

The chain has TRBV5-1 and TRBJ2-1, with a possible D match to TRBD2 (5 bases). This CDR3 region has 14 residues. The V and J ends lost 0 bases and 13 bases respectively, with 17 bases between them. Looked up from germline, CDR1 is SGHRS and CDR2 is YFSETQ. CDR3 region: CASSLDRIGAVQFF. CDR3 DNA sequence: TGCGCCAGCAGCTTGGACAGAATTGGAGCGGTCCAGTTCTTC.

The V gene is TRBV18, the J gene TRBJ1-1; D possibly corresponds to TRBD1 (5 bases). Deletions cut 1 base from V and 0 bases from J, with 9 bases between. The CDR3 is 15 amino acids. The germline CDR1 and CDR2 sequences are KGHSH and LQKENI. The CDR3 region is CASSPRRDMNTEAFF. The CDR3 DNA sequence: TGTGCCAGCTCACCACGCAGGGATATGAACACTGAAGCTTTCTTT.

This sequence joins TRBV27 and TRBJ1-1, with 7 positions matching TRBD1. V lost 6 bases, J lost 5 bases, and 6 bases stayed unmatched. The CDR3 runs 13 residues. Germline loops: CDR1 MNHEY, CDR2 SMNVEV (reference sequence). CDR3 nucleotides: TGTGCCAGCAGATTAGGGGGCGCGACTGAAGCTTTCTTT. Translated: CASRLGGATEAFF.

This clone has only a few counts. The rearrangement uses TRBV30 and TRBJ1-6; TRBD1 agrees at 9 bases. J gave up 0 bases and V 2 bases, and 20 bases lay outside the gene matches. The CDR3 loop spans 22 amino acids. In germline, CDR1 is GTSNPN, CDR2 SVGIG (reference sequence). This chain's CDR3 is CAWSKPTGGAWFLGSYNSPLHF. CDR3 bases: TGTGCCTGGAGTAAACCCACAGGGGGCGCGTGGTTTTTGGGCTCCTATAATTCACCCCTCCACTTT.

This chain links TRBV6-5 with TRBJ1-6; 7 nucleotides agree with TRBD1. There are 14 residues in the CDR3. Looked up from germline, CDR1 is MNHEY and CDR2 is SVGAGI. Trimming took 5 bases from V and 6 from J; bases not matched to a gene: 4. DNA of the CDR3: TGTGCCAGCAGTCAGGGGACAGCTAATTCACCCCTCCACTTT. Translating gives CASSQGTANSPLHF.

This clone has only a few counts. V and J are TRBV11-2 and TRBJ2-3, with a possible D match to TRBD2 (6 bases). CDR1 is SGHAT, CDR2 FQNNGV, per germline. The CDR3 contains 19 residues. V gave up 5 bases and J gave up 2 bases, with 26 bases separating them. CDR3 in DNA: TGTGCCAGCAGCGCCCGGTTTCAGTTCATAGCGGCGAACACAGATACGCAGTATTTT. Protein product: CASSARFQFIAANTDTQYF.

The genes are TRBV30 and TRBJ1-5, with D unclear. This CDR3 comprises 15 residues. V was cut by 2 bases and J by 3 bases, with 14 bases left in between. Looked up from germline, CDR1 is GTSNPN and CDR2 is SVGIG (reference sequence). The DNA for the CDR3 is TGTGCCTGGAGTCCGGGGATATCGCCCAATCAGCCCCAGCATTTT. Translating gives CAWSPGISPNQPQHF.

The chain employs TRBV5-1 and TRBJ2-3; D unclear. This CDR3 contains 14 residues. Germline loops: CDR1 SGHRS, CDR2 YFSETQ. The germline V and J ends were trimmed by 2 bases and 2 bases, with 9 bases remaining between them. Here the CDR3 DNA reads TGCGCCAGCAGCTTCCTTGACAACACAGATACGCAGTATTTT. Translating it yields CASSFLDNTDTQYF. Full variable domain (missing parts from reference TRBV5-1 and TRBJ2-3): KAGVTQTPRYLIKTRGQQVTLSCSPISGHRSVSWYQQTPGQGLQFLFEYFSETQRNKGNFPGRFSGRQFSNSRSEMNVSTLELGDSALYLCASSFLDNTDTQYFGPGTRLTVL.

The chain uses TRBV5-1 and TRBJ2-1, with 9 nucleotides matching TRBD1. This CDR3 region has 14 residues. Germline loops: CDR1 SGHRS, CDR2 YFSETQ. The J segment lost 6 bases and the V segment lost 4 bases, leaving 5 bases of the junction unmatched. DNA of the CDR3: TGCGCCAGCAGCCCGGGACAGGGTCCCAATGAGCAGTTCTTC. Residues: CASSPGQGPNEQFF.

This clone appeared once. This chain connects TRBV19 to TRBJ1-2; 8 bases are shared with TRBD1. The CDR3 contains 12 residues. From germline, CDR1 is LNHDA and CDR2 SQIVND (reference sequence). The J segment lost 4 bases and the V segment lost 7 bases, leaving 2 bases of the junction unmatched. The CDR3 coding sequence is TGTGCCAGTACCGGGACAGGCTATGGCTACACCTTC. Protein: CASTGTGYGYTF.

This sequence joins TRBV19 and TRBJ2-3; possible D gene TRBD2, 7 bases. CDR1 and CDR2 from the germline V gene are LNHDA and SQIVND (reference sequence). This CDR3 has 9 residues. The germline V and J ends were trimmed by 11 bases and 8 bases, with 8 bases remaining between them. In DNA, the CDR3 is TGTGCCGCGGGGGCTACGCAGTATTTT. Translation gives CAAGATQYF.

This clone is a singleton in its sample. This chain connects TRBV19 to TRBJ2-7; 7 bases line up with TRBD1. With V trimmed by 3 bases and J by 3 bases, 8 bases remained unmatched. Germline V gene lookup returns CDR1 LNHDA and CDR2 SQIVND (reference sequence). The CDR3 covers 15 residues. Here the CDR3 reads CASSIRGGTDYEQYF. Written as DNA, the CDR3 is TGTGCCAGTAGTATCCGGGGTGGGACAGACTACGAGCAGTACTTC.

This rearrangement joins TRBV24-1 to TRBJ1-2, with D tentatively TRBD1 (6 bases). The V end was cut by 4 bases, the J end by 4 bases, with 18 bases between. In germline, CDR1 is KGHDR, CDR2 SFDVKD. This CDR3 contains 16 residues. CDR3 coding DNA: TGTGCCACCAGTGACCCGGGGACATCGAAACCCTATGGCTACACCTTC. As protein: CATSDPGTSKPYGYTF.

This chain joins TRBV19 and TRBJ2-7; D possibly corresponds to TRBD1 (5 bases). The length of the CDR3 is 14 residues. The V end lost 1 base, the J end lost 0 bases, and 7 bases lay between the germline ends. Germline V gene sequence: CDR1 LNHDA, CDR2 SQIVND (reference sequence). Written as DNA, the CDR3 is TGTGCCAGTAGTATAGGGGGCAGCTCCTACGAGCAGTACTTC. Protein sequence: CASSIGGSSYEQYF.

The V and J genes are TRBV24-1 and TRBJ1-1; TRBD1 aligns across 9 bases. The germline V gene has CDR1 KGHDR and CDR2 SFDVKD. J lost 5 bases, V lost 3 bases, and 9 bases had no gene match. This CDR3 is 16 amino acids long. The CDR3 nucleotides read TGTGCCACCAGTGATGCCTCCGGGACAGGGAATACTGAAGCTTTCTTT. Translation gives CATSDASGTGNTEAFF.

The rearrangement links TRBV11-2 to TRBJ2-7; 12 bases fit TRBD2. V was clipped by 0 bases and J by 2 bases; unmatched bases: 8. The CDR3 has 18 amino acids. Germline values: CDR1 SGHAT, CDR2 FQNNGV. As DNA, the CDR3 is TGTGCCAGCAGCTTAGAGGATCTAGCGGGGGGGCCCGCCTACGAGCAGTACTTC. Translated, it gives CASSLEDLAGGPAYEQYF.

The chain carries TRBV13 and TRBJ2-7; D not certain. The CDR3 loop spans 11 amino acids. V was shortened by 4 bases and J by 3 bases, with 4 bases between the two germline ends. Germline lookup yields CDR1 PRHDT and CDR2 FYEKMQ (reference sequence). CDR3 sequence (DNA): TGTGCCAGCAGCTCAATCTACGAGCAGTACTTC. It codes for CASSSIYEQYF.

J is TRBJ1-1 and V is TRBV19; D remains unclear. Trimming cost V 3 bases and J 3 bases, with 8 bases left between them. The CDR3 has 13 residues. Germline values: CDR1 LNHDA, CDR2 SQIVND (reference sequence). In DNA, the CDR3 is TGTGCCAGTAGTATCGGGTGGGACACTGAAGCTTTCTTT. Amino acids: CASSIGWDTEAFF. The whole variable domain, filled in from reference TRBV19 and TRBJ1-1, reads DGGITQSPKYLFRKEGQNVTLSCEQNLNHDAMYWYRQDPGQGLRLIYYSQIVNDFQKGDIAEGYSVSREKKESFPLTVTSAQKNPTAFYLCASSIGWDTEAFFGQGTRLTVV.

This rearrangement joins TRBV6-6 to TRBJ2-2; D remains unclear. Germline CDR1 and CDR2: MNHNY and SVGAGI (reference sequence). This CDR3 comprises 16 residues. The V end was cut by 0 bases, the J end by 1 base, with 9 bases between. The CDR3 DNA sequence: TGTGCCAGCAGTTACTCGATAGCAGAGAACACCGGGGAGCTGTTTTTT. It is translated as CASSYSIAENTGELFF.

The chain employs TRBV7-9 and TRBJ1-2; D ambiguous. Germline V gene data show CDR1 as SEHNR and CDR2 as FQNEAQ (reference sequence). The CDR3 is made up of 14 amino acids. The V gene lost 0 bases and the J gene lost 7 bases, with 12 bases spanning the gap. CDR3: CASSLARANLGYTF. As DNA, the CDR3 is TGTGCCAGCAGCTTAGCGCGAGCAAATCTTGGCTACACCTTC.

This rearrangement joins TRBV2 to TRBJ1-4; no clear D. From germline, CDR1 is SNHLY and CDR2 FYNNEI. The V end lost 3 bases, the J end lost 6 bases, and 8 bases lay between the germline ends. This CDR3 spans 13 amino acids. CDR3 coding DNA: TGTGCCAGCAGTGACGGGAGATATGAAAAACTGTTTTTT. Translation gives CASSDGRYEKLFF.

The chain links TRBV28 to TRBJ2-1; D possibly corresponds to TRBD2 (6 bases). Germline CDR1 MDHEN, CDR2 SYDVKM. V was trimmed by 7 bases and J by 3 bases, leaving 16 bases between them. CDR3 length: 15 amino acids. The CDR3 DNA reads TGTGCCAGCATTGTTGCGGGGCAGGGCTACAATGAGCAGTTCTTC. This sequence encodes CASIVAGQGYNEQFF. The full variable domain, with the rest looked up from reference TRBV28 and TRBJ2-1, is DVKVTQSSRYLVKRTGEKVFLECVQDMDHENMFWYRQDPGLGLRLIYFSYDVKMKEKGDIPEGYSVSREKKERFSLILESASTNQTSMYLCASIVAGQGYNEQFFGPGTRLTVL.

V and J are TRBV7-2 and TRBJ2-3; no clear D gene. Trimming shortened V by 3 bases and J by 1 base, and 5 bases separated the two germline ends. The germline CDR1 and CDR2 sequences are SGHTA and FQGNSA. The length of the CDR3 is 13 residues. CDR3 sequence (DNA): TGTGCCAGCAGCTTCAGGCGCACAGATACGCAGTATTTT. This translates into CASSFRRTDTQYF.